The T cell receptor beta chain described here comes from a study of Graves' ophthalmopathy and Graves' hyperthyroidism. Study conclusions and caveats: The model predicted progression of ophthalmopathy with a sensitivity of around 70%, and its specificity was about 76%.

Germline CDR1 is SGHAT and CDR2 is FQNNGV. V lost 8 bases to trimming and J lost 1 base, with 11 bases between them. The length of the CDR3 is 13 residues. The authors amplified TCR beta CDR3 regions, and they did so from RNA transcripts for repertoire sequencing. An initial RT-PCR round employing HTBI primers preceded a second-round multiplex PCR. One entry per CDR3 protein results from TCRdb running MiXCR on the multiplex PCR reads. Here the sample spans about 370,000 distinct CDR3 sequences, approximately 18% being singletons. This clonotype was counted only a few times. Its antigen remains unidentified. Patients were excluded if they had other autoimmune diseases or uncontrolled infections, and likewise if pregnancy or lactation applied.

Sequencing used peripheral blood. The source is an adult woman with stable Graves' hyperthyroidism. The chain recombines TRBV11-2 with TRBJ2-5, with D hard to call. The CDR3 here is CASGEPIQETQYF. The CDR3 DNA reads TGTGCCAGCGGAGAGCCCATCCAAGAGACCCAGTACTTC.